This T cell receptor (beta chain) emerged from a study of cytomegalovirus exposure and HLA in healthy donors. Study findings and constraints: For most TCR beta V segments, an earlier analysis put the productive rate at about 90% or about 30% of the time.

60 Vbeta and 13 Jbeta primers were used in PCR. Sequencing was performed with immunoSEQ multiplex PCR; in TCRdb, only in-frame clones are kept and a portion is missing. Of 100,000 to 120,000 clones listed, approximately 83% are singletons. This clone was detected only a few times. Its antigen is unknown. Germline CDR1 MNHEY, CDR2 SMNVEV (reference sequence). V lost 4 bases and J 0 bases, leaving 8 bases between the germline ends. The CDR3 runs to 14 residues. The sequence came from a woman between 18 and 29 years old in good health and CMV-seronegative. Material for sequencing was PBMCs. The genes are TRBV27 and TRBJ2-3; D is uncertain. The CDR3 DNA reads TGTGCCAGCAGTTCCTTCTCTAGCACAGATACGCAGTATTTT. It codes for CASSSFSSTDTQYF.